Each of the 23 T cell receptor beta chains below was sequenced from the same sample in a study of neurological immune-mediated disorders. TCRdb independently ran MiXCR on the 5' RACE reads; one entry per CDR3 protein. The table shows roughly 60,000 distinct CDR3 sequences, with under 5.5% occurring only once. Input material: PBMCs. Receptors originate from a woman aged 50 to 60 with multiple sclerosis.

At least ten counts were recorded for this clonotype. The chain uses TRBV12-3 or TRBV12-4 and TRBJ2-3; D may correspond to TRBD1 or TRBD2 (5 bases each). V lost 6 bases and J 2 bases, leaving 15 bases between the germline ends. The CDR3 is 15 amino acids. For the CDR3, the DNA is TGTGCCAGCAGCACCCGGGACCCGTACACAGATACGCAGTATTTT. The encoded protein is CASSTRDPYTDTQYF.

This clonotype was observed at least ten times. The CDR3: CASSRKPDTQYF. The CDR3 DNA follows: TGTGCCAGCAGCCGGAAGCCAGATACGCAGTATTTT. V gene TRBV7-6 combines with J gene TRBJ2-3; D is undetermined. V lost 5 bases and J lost 4, with 7 bases in between. Germline V gives CDR1 SGHVS, CDR2 FNYEAQ. The CDR3 has 12 amino acids.

CDR3 nucleotide sequence: TGCGCCAGCAGCCTGGAACAGGGGGCTTGGGAAAAACTGTTTTTT. It encodes CASSLEQGAWEKLFF. The V and J genes are TRBV4-3 and TRBJ1-4, with TRBD1 matching 9 bases. The length of the CDR3 is 15 residues. V was clipped by 4 bases and J by 8 bases; unmatched bases: 8. Germline V gene data show CDR1 as LGHNA and CDR2 as YSLEER.

The table lists this clonotype with many counts. V is TRBV20-1 and J is TRBJ2-3; D unresolved. This CDR3 is 10 amino acids long. CDR1 and CDR2 (germline): DFQATT, SNEGSKA (reference sequence). Trimming removed 5 bases at V and 5 bases at J, with 5 bases between. The CDR3 spells CSAWVDTQYF. The DNA for the CDR3 is TGCAGTGCTTGGGTAGATACGCAGTATTTT.

There are many counts of this clonotype. The rearrangement joins TRBV12-3 or TRBV12-4 to TRBJ2-7; 8 bases align to TRBD1. This CDR3 is built from 14 residues. Trimming at V came to 5 bases and at J to 2 bases, leaving 5 bases not matched to a gene. The chain's CDR3 is CASSPAGQAYEQYF. The CDR3 DNA reads as TGTGCCAGCAGTCCCGCGGGACAGGCCTACGAGCAGTACTTC.

The sample holds many counts of this clonotype. The rearrangement joins TRBV20-1 to TRBJ1-3; 8 nucleotides line up with TRBD1. This CDR3 has 15 residues. Per the germline V gene, CDR1 is DFQATT and CDR2 is SNEGSKA (reference sequence). V shed 2 bases and J 0 bases; nucleotides not matched to a gene: 3. CDR3 region: CSARQGAFSGNTIYF. For the CDR3, the DNA is TGCAGTGCTAGACAGGGGGCCTTCTCTGGAAACACCATATATTTT.

In regard to this clonotype: Possible read error: a much larger clone is one base away. The chain has TRBV7-2 and TRBJ2-1; tentatively, D is TRBD1 (5 bases). The CDR3 runs to 15 residues. Germline V lookup: CDR1 SGHTA, CDR2 FQGNSA. CDR3 in DNA: TGTGCCAGAAGCTTAAGGCCAGGGACCTACAATGAGCAGTTCTTC. This gives the protein CARSLRPGTYNEQFF.

This clonotype was seen many times. The rearrangement uses TRBV6-6 and TRBJ1-5; D might be TRBD1 (6 bases). V gave up 6 bases and J gave up 2 bases, with 17 bases separating them. Germline-derived CDR1 and CDR2 are MNHNY and SVGAGI (reference sequence). The CDR3 consists of 16 residues. CDR3 in amino acids: CASRSYGGLGNQPQHF. The CDR3 bases are TGTGCCAGCAGAAGTTACGGGGGCCTAGGCAATCAGCCCCAGCATTTT.

This clonotype has ten or more counts. The chain employs TRBV11-2 and TRBJ2-1, with D maybe TRBD2 (6 bases). V lost 4 bases, J lost 8 bases, and 9 bases lay in between. CDR1 is SGHAT and CDR2 is FQNNGV in the germline V gene. This CDR3 has 12 amino acids. CDR3 nucleotides: TGTGCCAGCAGCTCTAGCGTCTATGAGCAGTTCTTC. The encoded protein is CASSSSVYEQFF.

There are a few counts of this clonotype. The rearrangement links TRBV6-6 to TRBJ2-5; no clear D gene. CDR1 and CDR2 (germline): MNHNY, SVGAGI (reference sequence). Between the trimmed V and J ends, which lost 0 bases and 5 bases, there was a span of 10 bases. The length of the CDR3 is 14 residues. The chain's CDR3 is CASSYSTNGETQYF. Written as DNA, the CDR3 is TGTGCCAGCAGTTACTCCACTAATGGGGAGACCCAGTACTTC.

This clonotype came up many times. V gene TRBV7-2 combines with J gene TRBJ1-1; unclear D gene. V lost 4 bases, J lost 1 base, and 10 bases lay in between. The CDR3 sequence is 14 residues long. CDR1 SGHTA and CDR2 FQGNSA come from the germline V gene. The DNA for the CDR3 is TGTGCCAGCAGCTCCCTTCGGGCGAACACTGAAGCTTTCTTT. Translating it yields CASSSLRANTEAFF.

This clonotype was recorded at least ten times. The J gene is TRBJ2-1, the V gene TRBV7-8, with 8 bases aligning to TRBD2. The junction had 9 bases not matched to a gene; V was cut back by 3 bases and J by 8 bases. Germline CDR1 and CDR2: SGHVS and FQNEAQ. This CDR3 region has 15 residues. CDR3 coding DNA: TGTGCCAGCAGCTTCTTCTCGGGGGGGAGAGATGAGCAGTTCTTC. Encoded protein: CASSFFSGGRDEQFF. The full variable domain, completed using reference TRBV7-8 and TRBJ2-1, is GAGVSQSPRYKVAKRGQDVALRCDPISGHVSLFWYQQALGQGPEFLTYFQNEAQLDKSGLPSDRFFAERPEGSVSTLKIQRTQQEDSAVYLCASSFFSGGRDEQFFGPGTRLTVL.

This clonotype showed up many times. The junction differs from germline at one of its ends, possibly a read error. V and J are TRBV3-1 and TRBJ1-6, with a tentative D call TRBD1 (6 bases). The CDR3 extends over 14 amino acids. Germline CDR1 is LGHDT and CDR2 is YNNKEL (reference sequence). DNA of the CDR3: TGTGCCAGCAGCCTAAGACAGGATAATTCACCCCTCAACTTT. It specifies CASSLRQDNSPLNF.

This clonotype came up many times. This chain uses TRBV6-2 or TRBV6-3 with TRBJ2-1; D is perhaps TRBD1 (5 bases). Trimming stripped 0 bases from V and 6 bases from J, with 12 bases between. The length of the CDR3 is 15 residues. Germline values: CDR1 MNHEY, CDR2 SVGEGT. CDR3 in DNA: TGTGCCAGCAGTTACTCGATTGGGGCCGGCAATGAGCAGTTCTTC. Its protein is CASSYSIGAGNEQFF.

This chain joins TRBV4-1 and TRBJ2-5, with D possibly TRBD2 on 5 matching bases. The V and J ends lost 2 bases and 5 bases respectively, with 12 bases between them. This CDR3 comprises 14 residues. Germline V CDR1 and CDR2: MGHRA, YSYEKL. CDR3 loop: CASSQTGSYETQYF. The DNA of the CDR3 is TGCGCCAGCAGCCAAACGGGAAGTTATGAGACCCAGTACTTC.

This clonotype was observed at least ten times. The chain uses TRBV6-5 and TRBJ2-5, with 7 bases fitting TRBD1. The CDR3 extends over 14 amino acids. With V trimmed by 2 bases and J by 9 bases, 9 bases remained unmatched. Germline V gives CDR1 MNHEY, CDR2 SVGAGI. The chain's CDR3 is CASSYTSNRGAQYF. The CDR3 region has the DNA TGTGCCAGCAGTTACACGTCAAACAGGGGAGCCCAGTACTTC.

This clonotype showed up many times. The chain joins TRBV7-3 to TRBJ2-1; 11 nucleotides line up with TRBD2. Trimming at V came to 5 bases and at J to 13 bases, leaving 10 bases not matched to a gene. The CDR3 contains 14 residues. Germline V lookup: CDR1 SGHTA, CDR2 FQGTGA. The CDR3 here is CASSPSTSGDVQFF. The CDR3 DNA is TGTGCCAGCAGCCCCTCGACTAGCGGGGACGTTCAGTTCTTC.

In its sample, this clonotype was seen many times. The gene calls are TRBV20-1 and TRBJ1-1, with TRBD1 identical over 10 bases. The CDR3 covers 15 residues. Germline CDR1 and CDR2: DFQATT and SNEGSKA (reference sequence). V dropped 7 bases and J dropped 3; count of bases not matched to a gene: 11. CDR3: CSVKTGGAVDTEAFF. CDR3 sequence (DNA): TGCAGTGTCAAGACAGGGGGCGCAGTGGACACTGAAGCTTTCTTT.

This clonotype was seen only a few times. J is TRBJ1-2 and V is TRBV4-3; D gene ambiguous. Germline values: CDR1 LGHNA, CDR2 YSLEER. This CDR3 spans 15 amino acids. Trimming left V 4 bases short and J 6 bases short, with 18 bases between. The CDR3 region is CASSPDVGSPNGYTF. DNA of the CDR3: TGCGCCAGCAGCCCGGACGTCGGCAGCCCCAATGGCTACACCTTC.

This clonotype appeared many times. The gene calls are TRBV7-6 and TRBJ2-5, with D perhaps matching TRBD1 or TRBD2 (5 bases each). Germline loops: CDR1 SGHVS, CDR2 FNYEAQ. Trimming cost V 4 bases and J 5 bases, with 14 bases left between them. CDR3 size: 14 residues. CDR3 protein: CASSSPGPQETQYF. CDR3 nucleotide sequence: TGTGCCAGCAGCTCCCCGGGGCCCCAGGAGACCCAGTACTTC.

The chain joins TRBV5-1 to TRBJ1-4; the D is unclear. Germline V lookup: CDR1 SGHRS, CDR2 YFSETQ. Trimming left V 3 bases short and J 2 bases short, with 17 bases between. The CDR3 totals 17 residues. The CDR3 nucleotides are TGCGCCAGCAGCTATCGGCCGTTGATGGTGACTAATGAAAAACTGTTTTTT. It is translated as CASSYRPLMVTNEKLFF.

This clonotype was observed at least ten times. This rearrangement joins TRBV29-1 to TRBJ1-2; D remains ambiguous. The CDR3 runs 12 residues. Trimming removed 3 bases from V and 0 bases from J, with 5 bases in between. The germline V gene encodes CDR1 SQVTM and CDR2 ANQGSEA. The CDR3 region has the DNA TGCAGCGTTGACAGGACTAACTATGGCTACACCTTC. Its protein product is CSVDRTNYGYTF.

This clonotype was seen at least ten times. This chain uses TRBV29-1 with TRBJ2-5; a possible D gene is TRBD1 (5 bases). CDR1 SQVTM and CDR2 ANQGSEA come from the germline V gene. Trimming removed 5 bases from V and 3 bases from J, with 7 bases in between. The CDR3 extends over 11 amino acids. CDR3 residues: CSVQGEETQYF. CDR3 coding DNA: TGCAGCGTTCAGGGCGAAGAGACCCAGTACTTC.